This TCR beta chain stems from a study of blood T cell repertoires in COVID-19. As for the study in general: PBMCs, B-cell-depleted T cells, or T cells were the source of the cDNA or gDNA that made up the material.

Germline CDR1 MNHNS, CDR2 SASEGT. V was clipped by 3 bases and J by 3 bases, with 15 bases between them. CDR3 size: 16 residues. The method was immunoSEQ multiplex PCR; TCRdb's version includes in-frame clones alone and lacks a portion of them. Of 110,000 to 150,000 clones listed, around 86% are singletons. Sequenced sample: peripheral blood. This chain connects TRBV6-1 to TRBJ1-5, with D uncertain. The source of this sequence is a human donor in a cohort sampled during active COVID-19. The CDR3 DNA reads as TGTGCCAGCAGTGAGGGGTTGGGGAGGACCAATCAGCCCCAGCATTTT. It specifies CASSEGLGRTNQPQHF.